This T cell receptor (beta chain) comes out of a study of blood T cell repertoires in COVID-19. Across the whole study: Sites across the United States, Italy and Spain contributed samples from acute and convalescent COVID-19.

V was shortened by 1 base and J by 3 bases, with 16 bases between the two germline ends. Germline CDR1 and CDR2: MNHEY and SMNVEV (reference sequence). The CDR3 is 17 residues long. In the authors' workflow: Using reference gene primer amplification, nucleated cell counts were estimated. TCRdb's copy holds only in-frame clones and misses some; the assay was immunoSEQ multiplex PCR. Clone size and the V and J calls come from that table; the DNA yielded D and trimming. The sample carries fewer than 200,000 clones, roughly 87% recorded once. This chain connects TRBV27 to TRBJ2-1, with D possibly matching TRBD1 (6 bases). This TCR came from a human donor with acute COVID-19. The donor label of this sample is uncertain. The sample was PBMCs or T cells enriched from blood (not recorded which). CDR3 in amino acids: CASSLLGQGRRYNEQFF. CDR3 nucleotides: TGTGCCAGCAGTTTATTGGGCCAGGGGCGACGCTACAATGAGCAGTTCTTC.